The 9 T cell receptor beta chains below come from one sample, sequenced in a study of blood T cell repertoires in COVID-19. Method: immunoSEQ multiplex PCR; TCRdb's copy keeps in-frame clones and lacks some. The data hold some 150,000 clones, with about 77% observed a single time. Sequencing was carried out using peripheral blood. Receptors were obtained from a woman between 50 and 59 years old with active or convalescent COVID-19.

The gene calls are TRBV6-2 or TRBV6-3 and TRBJ1-3; 8 bases are a match to TRBD1. V gave up 1 base and J gave up 0 bases; unmatched junction bases: 11. The V gene's germline CDR1 is MNHEY and CDR2 SVGEGT. There are 19 residues in the CDR3. For the CDR3, the DNA is TGTGCCAGCAGTTACTTGGGACAGGCCGGGCCTATCTCTGGAAACACCATATATTTT. It encodes CASSYLGQAGPISGNTIYF.

This clone was detected a few times. The genes are TRBV24-1 and TRBJ2-1, with D maybe TRBD2 (6 bases). This CDR3 contains 14 residues. Germline loops: CDR1 KGHDR, CDR2 SFDVKD. V was pared by 1 base and J by 9 bases, with 12 bases between. The CDR3 nucleotides are TGTGCCACCAGTGATTTTTCCGGGAGAGGTGAGCAGTTCTTC. It yields the protein CATSDFSGRGEQFF.

In DNA, the CDR3 is TGTGCCAGCAGCTTAGGGGACAGGGCGAATGAAAAACTGTTTTTT. Translated: CASSLGDRANEKLFF. The gene calls are TRBV7-9 and TRBJ1-4; TRBD1 agrees at 9 bases. This CDR3 is built from 15 residues. In germline, CDR1 is SEHNR, CDR2 FQNEAQ (reference sequence). V trimming: 1 base; J trimming: 5 bases; junction bases outside the gene matches: 2.

This chain joins TRBV20-1 and TRBJ1-2; D is possibly TRBD1 (5 bases). V was cut by 6 bases and J by 6 bases, with 11 bases left in between. CDR3 length equals 11 residues. Looked up from germline, CDR1 is DFQATT and CDR2 is SNEGSKA (reference sequence). The CDR3 coding sequence is TGCAGTGCCCACGCGGGACATGGCTACACCTTC. It encodes CSAHAGHGYTF.

The chain combines TRBV28 with TRBJ2-7; possible D gene TRBD1, 6 bases. The germline CDR1 and CDR2 sequences are MDHEN and SYDVKM. The CDR3 contains 14 residues. Trimming cost V 5 bases and J 2 bases, with 13 bases left between them. The CDR3 loop is CASSPRTEPYEQYF. Written as DNA, the CDR3 is TGTGCCAGCAGTCCCCGGACAGAGCCCTACGAGCAGTACTTC. Full variable domain (rest looked up from reference TRBV28 and TRBJ2-7): DVKVTQSSRYLVKRTGEKVFLECVQDMDHENMFWYRQDPGLGLRLIYFSYDVKMKEKGDIPEGYSVSREKKERFSLILESASTNQTSMYLCASSPRTEPYEQYFGPGTRLTVT.

This clone has just a few counts. Additional DNA sequences in this sample encode the identical CDR3. The rearrangement links TRBV28 to TRBJ1-2, with 7 bases matching TRBD1. The ends lost 2 bases at V and 2 bases at J; junction bases unmatched: 5. CDR1 and CDR2 from the germline V gene are MDHEN and SYDVKM. This CDR3 is 15 amino acids long. The CDR3 DNA reads as TGTGCCAGCAGTTTAGAGGGGGCTGGGAACTATGGCTACACCTTC. It specifies CASSLEGAGNYGYTF.

This clone was counted only a few times. The chain combines TRBV7-6 with TRBJ1-5; no clear D. Germline CDR1 reads SGHVS; CDR2 reads FNYEAQ. The CDR3 totals 15 residues. The V gene lost 0 bases and the J gene lost 1 base, with 7 bases spanning the gap. CDR3 in amino acids: CASSLAPTSNQPQHF. As DNA, the CDR3 is TGTGCCAGCAGCTTAGCTCCGACAAGCAATCAGCCCCAGCATTTT. Filled out from reference TRBV7-6 and TRBJ1-5, the complete variable domain reads GAGVSQSPRYKVTKRGQDVALRCDPISGHVSLYWYRQALGQGPEFLTYFNYEAQQDKSGLPNDRFSAERPEGSISTLTIQRTEQRDSAMYRCASSLAPTSNQPQHFGDGTRLSIL.

The rearrangement uses TRBV18 and TRBJ1-1, with 7 nucleotides matching TRBD1. The ends lost 5 bases at V and 5 bases at J; junction bases unmatched: 8. This CDR3 has 14 amino acids. From germline, CDR1 is KGHSH and CDR2 LQKENI. The CDR3 DNA reads TGTGCCAGCTCAAAGACAGGGAGAGGGACTGAAGCTTTCTTT. It translates to CASSKTGRGTEAFF.

This rearrangement joins TRBV5-4 to TRBJ2-3; D is perhaps TRBD2 (6 bases). V lost 0 bases, J lost 4 bases, and 15 bases lay in between. This CDR3 spans 16 amino acids. From germline, CDR1 is SGHNT and CDR2 YYREEE (reference sequence). The CDR3 sequence is CASSLEGGVAADTQYF. In nucleotides, the CDR3 is TGTGCCAGCAGCTTGGAAGGCGGGGTTGCGGCAGATACGCAGTATTTT.